The next 2 T cell receptor beta chains were all read from a single sample in a study of blood T cell repertoires in COVID-19. Clones were sequenced by immunoSEQ multiplex PCR, and TCRdb holds only the in-frame ones, with some missing. The table shows fewer than 100,000 clones, with roughly 86% occurring only once. What was sequenced was peripheral blood. These receptors originate from a man aged 50 to 59 with acute or convalescent COVID-19.

V usage is TRBV7-9 and J usage is TRBJ1-2; D call uncertain. CDR1 SEHNR and CDR2 FQNEAQ come from the germline V gene (reference sequence). This CDR3 comprises 12 residues. V lost 1 base, J lost 6 bases, and 6 bases lay in between. In DNA, the CDR3 is TGTGCCAGCAGCTTAGAGGGAGATGGCTACACCTTC. This gives the protein CASSLEGDGYTF.

The chain carries TRBV19 and TRBJ2-1, with a possible D match to TRBD2 (5 bases). This CDR3 is built from 13 residues. The germline V and J ends were trimmed by 9 bases and 2 bases, with 11 bases remaining between them. Germline loops: CDR1 LNHDA, CDR2 SQIVND (reference sequence). This CDR3 reads CASEGPPYNEQFF. The CDR3 coding sequence is TGTGCCAGCGAGGGTCCTCCCTACAATGAGCAGTTCTTC.